This entry features one T cell receptor (beta chain) sequence. The data are from a study of chemoradiotherapy in HPV16-positive cancers. Trimming left V 0 bases short and J 2 bases short, with 8 bases between. The CDR3 is 16 residues long. Per the germline V gene, CDR1 is LNHNV and CDR2 is YYDKDF (reference sequence). TCRdb's copy holds only in-frame clones and misses some; the assay was immunoSEQ multiplex PCR. In the table there are thousands of clones, around 70% of which are singletons. This material was collected from a patient who underwent chemoradiotherapy. This TCR was sampled from a human donor with HPV-associated anogenital cancer. The rearrangement links TRBV15 to TRBJ2-6; D is unresolved. The CDR3 bases are TGTGCCACCAGCAGAGATAAGAGAACTGGGGCCAACGTCCTGACTTTC. It translates to CATSRDKRTGANVLTF.